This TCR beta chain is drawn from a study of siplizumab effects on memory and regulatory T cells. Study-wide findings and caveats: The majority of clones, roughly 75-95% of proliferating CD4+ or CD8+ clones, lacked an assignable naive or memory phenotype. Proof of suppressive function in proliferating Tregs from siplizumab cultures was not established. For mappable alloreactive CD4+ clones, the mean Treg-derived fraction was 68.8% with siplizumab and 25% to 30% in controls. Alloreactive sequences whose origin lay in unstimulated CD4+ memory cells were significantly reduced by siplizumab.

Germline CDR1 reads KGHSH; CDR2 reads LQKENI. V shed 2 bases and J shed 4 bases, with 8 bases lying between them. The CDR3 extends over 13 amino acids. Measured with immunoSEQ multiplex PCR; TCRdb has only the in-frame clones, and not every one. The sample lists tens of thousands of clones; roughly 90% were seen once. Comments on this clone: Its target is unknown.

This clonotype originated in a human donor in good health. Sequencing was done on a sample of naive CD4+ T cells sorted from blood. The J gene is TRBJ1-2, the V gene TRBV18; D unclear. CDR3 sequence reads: CASSPSESYGYTF. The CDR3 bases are TGTGCCAGCTCACCAAGTGAGAGCTATGGCTACACCTTC.